The 32 T cell receptor beta chains listed next were all sequenced from one sample in a study of blood T cell repertoires in COVID-19. Some clones are missing from TCRdb's copy, which holds only in-frame ones; the method was immunoSEQ multiplex PCR. This sample has approximately 110,000 clones; 81% occur once, and the top ten carry over 9%. Sequenced: peripheral blood. Receptors were obtained from a woman in her sixties or seventies with acute or convalescent COVID-19.

This sequence joins TRBV3-1 (or the pseudogene TRBV3-2) and TRBJ2-3; 7 bases fit TRBD2. Germline V CDR1 and CDR2: LGHDT, YNNKEL (reference sequence). J was trimmed by 2 bases and V by 8 bases; bases with no gene match: 10. The CDR3 runs 15 residues. This CDR3 reads CASASAGENTDTQYF. Written as DNA, the CDR3 is TGTGCCAGCGCCTCGGCGGGGGAAAACACAGATACGCAGTATTTT.

This sequence joins TRBV6-1 and TRBJ1-1; D uncertain. The germline V gene has CDR1 MNHNS and CDR2 SASEGT. Deletions cut 2 bases from V and 0 bases from J, with 4 bases between. This CDR3 region has 13 residues. The CDR3 sequence: CASSESMNTEAFF. The CDR3 DNA follows: TGTGCCAGCAGTGAAAGCATGAACACTGAAGCTTTCTTT.

The chain has TRBV5-8 and TRBJ1-3; 9 bases line up with TRBD1. The CDR3 totals 16 residues. V was clipped by 0 bases and J by 4 bases; unmatched bases: 5. CDR1 and CDR2 from the germline V gene are SGHTS and YDEGEE. In DNA, the CDR3 is TGTGCCAGCAGCTTGGGGACAGGGGCAGGAGGAAACACCATATATTTT. As protein: CASSLGTGAGGNTIYF.

This clone appeared once. This chain's CDR3 is CASSRGLAGGITDTQYF. In nucleotides, the CDR3 is TGCGCCAGCAGCCGAGGACTAGCGGGGGGGATAACAGATACGCAGTATTTT. The chain uses TRBV4-3 and TRBJ2-3, with 15 bases identical to TRBD2. The CDR3 is made up of 17 amino acids. Germline V gene lookup returns CDR1 LGHNA and CDR2 YSLEER. Trimming removed 4 bases from V and 3 bases from J; junction bases left unmatched: 5.

The V call is TRBV30, the J call TRBJ2-3; unclear D gene. Germline V gene sequence: CDR1 GTSNPN, CDR2 SVGIG (reference sequence). Trimming left V 4 bases short and J 2 bases short, with 13 bases between. This CDR3 is 14 amino acids long. The CDR3 sequence is CAWNGGEFTDTQYF. Written as DNA, the CDR3 is TGTGCCTGGAACGGCGGAGAATTCACAGATACGCAGTATTTT.

The chain is built from TRBV19 and TRBJ2-3; TRBD2 matches at 12 bases. The J segment lost 0 bases and the V segment lost 10 bases, leaving 5 bases of the junction unmatched. CDR1 is LNHDA and CDR2 is SQIVND in the germline V gene (reference sequence). The CDR3 runs to 15 residues. CDR3 amino acids: CATGLAGPSTDTQYF. Here the CDR3 DNA reads TGTGCCACGGGACTAGCGGGCCCTAGCACAGATACGCAGTATTTT. Based on the CDR3 plus reference TRBV19 and TRBJ2-3, the full variable domain is DGGITQSPKYLFRKEGQNVTLSCEQNLNHDAMYWYRQDPGQGLRLIYYSQIVNDFQKGDIAEGYSVSREKKESFPLTVTSAQKNPTAFYLCATGLAGPSTDTQYFGPGTRLTVL.

The chain recombines TRBV28 with TRBJ1-4; D unclear. The CDR3 length is 14 residues. The germline V gene has CDR1 MDHEN and CDR2 SYDVKM. Trimming stripped 3 bases from V and 8 bases from J, with 13 bases between. The CDR3 sequence: CASSFEGFREKLFF. CDR3 bases: TGTGCCAGCAGTTTTGAGGGCTTTAGGGAAAAACTGTTTTTT. The variable domain in full, with the rest retrieved from reference TRBV28 and TRBJ1-4, is DVKVTQSSRYLVKRTGEKVFLECVQDMDHENMFWYRQDPGLGLRLIYFSYDVKMKEKGDIPEGYSVSREKKERFSLILESASTNQTSMYLCASSFEGFREKLFFGSGTQLSVL.

V and J are TRBV7-6 and TRBJ2-5; TRBD2 aligns across 9 bases. This CDR3 spans 18 amino acids. Per germline, CDR1 SGHVS and CDR2 FNYEAQ. Trimming cost V 1 base and J 2 bases; bases outside gene matches: 11. CDR3: CASSLVPSGAPRQETQYF. Here the CDR3 DNA reads TGTGCCAGCAGCTTAGTTCCTAGCGGGGCCCCACGTCAAGAGACCCAGTACTTC.

The rearrangement joins TRBV7-6 to TRBJ1-1; TRBD1 might be the D (6 bases). The germline V gene encodes CDR1 SGHVS and CDR2 FNYEAQ. CDR3 length equals 12 residues. Trimming left V 2 bases short and J 7 bases short, with 8 bases between. As DNA, the CDR3 is TGTGCCAGCAGCTTACGACAGGATGAAGCTTTCTTT. Its protein product is CASSLRQDEAFF.

The chain combines TRBV9 with TRBJ2-3; 14 bases are shared with TRBD2. The trim removed 2 bases at V and 4 bases at J, leaving 6 bases unmatched. Germline CDR1 SGDLS, CDR2 YYNGEE. The CDR3 consists of 17 residues. The chain's CDR3 is CASSVGTSGSVPDTQYF. CDR3 DNA: TGTGCCAGCAGCGTGGGGACTAGCGGGAGTGTCCCAGATACGCAGTATTTT.

This rearrangement joins TRBV7-2 to TRBJ2-7; 10 bases match TRBD2. With V trimmed by 5 bases and J by 5 bases, 12 bases remained unmatched. Germline loops: CDR1 SGHTA, CDR2 FQGNSA. The CDR3 has 16 amino acids. In DNA, the CDR3 is TGTGCCAGCAGCGCTGGACTAGCGGTTCTCGGGCACGAGCAGTACTTC. Its protein product is CASSAGLAVLGHEQYF.

This clone was counted a few times. The CDR3 region has the DNA TGTGCCAGCAGGCCACCCGGACCCGAGGGTTCACCCCTCCACTTT. It yields the protein CASRPPGPEGSPLHF. The gene calls are TRBV2 and TRBJ1-6; D remains unclear. The CDR3 spans 15 residues. Germline V gene lookup returns CDR1 SNHLY and CDR2 FYNNEI. Trimming took 6 bases from V and 9 from J, leaving 18 bases between them.

This chain links TRBV2 with TRBJ2-7; TRBD2 matches at 11 bases. After removal of 5 bases from V and 5 bases from J, the junction contained 14 bases not matched to a gene. The CDR3 runs to 17 residues. The germline CDR1 and CDR2 sequences are SNHLY and FYNNEI. The CDR3 sequence is CASSTRPTSGSSHEQYF. CDR3 nucleotide sequence: TGTGCCAGCAGTACCCGACCAACTAGCGGGAGTAGCCACGAGCAGTACTTC. Full variable domain (outside the CDR3, taken from reference TRBV2 and TRBJ2-7): EPEVTQTPSHQVTQMGQEVILRCVPISNHLYFYWYRQILGQKVEFLVSFYNNEISEKSEIFDDQFSVERPDGSNFTLKIRSTKLEDSAMYFCASSTRPTSGSSHEQYFGPGTRLTVT.

The table lists this clone with a count of one. The rearrangement uses TRBV5-1 and TRBJ1-1; D ambiguous. CDR1 is SGHRS, CDR2 YFSETQ, per germline. Deletions cut 1 base from V and 8 bases from J, with 15 bases between. The CDR3 is 14 amino acids. CDR3 coding DNA: TGCGCCAGCAGCTTGCTTTCGAAGCAGGTAGAAGCTTTCTTT. Protein product: CASSLLSKQVEAFF.

The rearrangement links TRBV30 to TRBJ2-1; 8 bases are a match to TRBD1. The trim removed 3 bases at V and 8 bases at J, leaving 9 bases unmatched. Germline V gene sequence: CDR1 GTSNPN, CDR2 SVGIG (reference sequence). The CDR3 spans 14 residues. The CDR3 nucleotides read TGTGCCTGGAGCAGGGGGCAGCGCGGGGATGAGCAGTTCTTC. Protein sequence: CAWSRGQRGDEQFF.

The chain recombines TRBV7-9 with TRBJ1-1, with 11 bases matching TRBD1. This CDR3 has 16 residues. Per the germline V gene, CDR1 is SEHNR and CDR2 is FQNEAQ (reference sequence). Trimming at V came to 0 bases and at J to 4 bases, leaving 4 bases not matched to a gene. This chain's CDR3 is CASSLADRGPSTEAFF. The CDR3 DNA sequence: TGTGCCAGCAGCTTAGCGGACAGGGGGCCGAGCACTGAAGCTTTCTTT. Looking up the rest from reference TRBV7-9 and TRBJ1-1 gives the full variable domain: DTGVSQNPRHKITKRGQNVTFRCDPISEHNRLYWYRQTLGQGPEFLTYFQNEAQLEKSRLLSDRFSAERPKGSFSTLEIQRTEQGDSAMYLCASSLADRGPSTEAFFGQGTRLTVV.

Only a few counts were recorded for this clone. The chain employs TRBV7-9 and TRBJ1-2; the match to TRBD1 covers 7 bases. The CDR3 covers 13 residues. The V segment lost 5 bases and the J segment 4 bases; nucleotides outside the gene matches: 4. The V gene's germline CDR1 is SEHNR and CDR2 FQNEAQ (reference sequence). The CDR3 loop reads CASSPRDSYGYTF. The CDR3 DNA sequence: TGTGCCAGCAGCCCCCGGGACAGCTATGGCTACACCTTC.

The chain couples TRBV19 to TRBJ1-1, with 7 positions matching TRBD1. The trim removed 5 bases at V and 3 bases at J, leaving 9 bases unmatched. CDR3 length: 15 amino acids. Germline V lookup: CDR1 LNHDA, CDR2 SQIVND (reference sequence). In DNA form, the CDR3 reads TGTGCCAGTAGTCCTCCGGGCAGGGGGTACACTGAAGCTTTCTTT. It translates to CASSPPGRGYTEAFF.

This rearrangement joins TRBV7-2 to TRBJ2-3; D possibly corresponds to TRBD1 (6 bases). CDR1 SGHTA and CDR2 FQGNSA come from the germline V gene. The CDR3 length is 15 residues. V lost 6 bases and J 1 base, leaving 14 bases between the germline ends. The CDR3 DNA follows: TGTGCCAGCAGTTACAGGGCGGTCGGCACAGATACGCAGTATTTT. Translation gives CASSYRAVGTDTQYF. Using reference TRBV7-2 and TRBJ2-3 for the parts outside the CDR3, the full variable domain is GAGVSQSPSNKVTEKGKDVELRCDPISGHTALYWYRQSLGQGLEFLIYFQGNSAPDKSGLPSDRFSAERTGGSVSTLTIQRTQQEDSAVYLCASSYRAVGTDTQYFGPGTRLTVL.

The table lists this clone with a few counts. This chain joins TRBV5-5 and TRBJ1-6, with TRBD1 as a possible D gene (6 bases). The CDR3 sequence is 16 residues long. V dropped 4 bases and J dropped 9 bases, with 20 bases sitting between them. Germline V gene sequence: CDR1 SGHKS, CDR2 YYEKEE (reference sequence). CDR3 protein: CASSQTGSGWRSPLHF. The CDR3 DNA reads as TGTGCCAGCAGCCAAACAGGGTCTGGTTGGCGTTCACCCCTCCACTTT.

This chain joins TRBV28 and TRBJ1-6; 8 nucleotides match TRBD1. The V gene's germline CDR1 is MDHEN and CDR2 SYDVKM. With V trimmed by 5 bases and J by 7 bases, 13 bases remained unmatched. This CDR3 is built from 17 residues. For the CDR3, the DNA is TGTGCCAGCAGTCCAGTCCGCGGGACAGGCGTCAATTCACCCCTCCACTTT. Its protein product is CASSPVRGTGVNSPLHF.

This chain links TRBV6-2 or TRBV6-3 with TRBJ2-5; D is possibly TRBD1 (6 bases). V lost 4 bases and J 9 bases, leaving 12 bases between the germline ends. Germline V CDR1 and CDR2: MNHEY, SVGEGT. The length of the CDR3 is 12 residues. CDR3 DNA sequence: TGTGCCAGCAGTTGGGCCACAGGGCCCCAGTACTTC. The encoded protein is CASSWATGPQYF.

The V call is TRBV3-1 (or the pseudogene TRBV3-2), the J call TRBJ1-1; a possible D gene is TRBD1 (5 bases). V lost 6 bases to trimming and J lost 0 bases, with 11 bases between them. Germline-derived CDR1 and CDR2 are LGHDT and YNNKEL (reference sequence). The CDR3 totals 14 residues. The CDR3 coding sequence is TGTGCCAGCAGACAGGACCTAATGAACACTGAAGCTTTCTTT. Its protein is CASRQDLMNTEAFF.

The CDR3 DNA sequence: TGTGCCTGGAGTGTAAGCGGCCGAATAAATCAGCCCCAGCATTTT. The encoded protein is CAWSVSGRINQPQHF. V is TRBV30 and J is TRBJ1-5; the D is unclear. Germline values: CDR1 GTSNPN, CDR2 SVGIG (reference sequence). The ends were cut back, 0 bases at V and 4 bases at J, with 13 bases in the middle. The CDR3 totals 15 residues. Full variable domain (remainder filled in from reference TRBV30 and TRBJ1-5): SQTIHQWPATLVQPVGSPLSLECTVEGTSNPNLYWYRQAAGRGLQLLFYSVGIGQISSEVPQNLSASRPQDRQFILSSKKLLLSDSGFYLCAWSVSGRINQPQHFGDGTRLSIL.

The gene calls are TRBV29-1 and TRBJ2-7, with 8 bases that match TRBD1. This CDR3 contains 12 residues. Trimming cost V 4 bases and J 4 bases; bases outside gene matches: 3. In germline, CDR1 is SQVTM, CDR2 ANQGSEA. For the CDR3, the DNA is TGCAGCGTTGGGGACAGGTCTTACGAGCAGTACTTC. Protein product: CSVGDRSYEQYF.

J is TRBJ2-1 and V is TRBV7-2, with TRBD1 identical over 8 bases. Per germline, CDR1 SGHTA and CDR2 FQGNSA. Trimming took 3 bases from V and 4 from J; bases not matched to a gene: 8. CDR3 size: 16 residues. For the CDR3, the DNA is TGTGCCAGCAGCTTCAGCTTCAGGGGGCAATACAATGAGCAGTTCTTC. This encodes CASSFSFRGQYNEQFF.

CDR3 sequence: CASSLRTGLLGANVLTF. CDR3 coding DNA: TGTGCCAGCAGCTTACGTACAGGGTTGTTGGGGGCCAACGTCCTGACTTTC. The chain links TRBV7-2 to TRBJ2-6; a weak D match, TRBD1 (6 bases). Germline V gene lookup returns CDR1 SGHTA and CDR2 FQGNSA. CDR3 length: 17 residues. Trimming shortened V by 2 bases and J by 4 bases, and 15 bases separated the two germline ends.

Details on this clone: The sample carries other DNA sequences with the same CDR3. The rearrangement joins TRBV11-3 to TRBJ1-1, with D perhaps matching TRBD1 (5 bases). In germline, CDR1 is SGHNT, CDR2 YENEEA. The length of the CDR3 is 15 residues. The germline V and J ends were trimmed by 0 bases and 4 bases, with 12 bases remaining between them. The CDR3 reads CASSLDSGGGTEAFF. The CDR3 DNA sequence: TGTGCCAGCAGCTTAGATTCGGGGGGTGGCACTGAAGCTTTCTTT.

This clone was seen a handful of times. The genes are TRBV4-3 and TRBJ2-7, with a weak D call TRBD1 (5 bases). This CDR3 has 14 residues. The V and J ends lost 1 base and 2 bases respectively, with 9 bases between them. Germline V CDR1 and CDR2: LGHNA, YSLEER. CDR3 nucleotide sequence: TGCGCCAGCAGCCAAGCCCCAGGGCCCTACGAGCAGTACTTC. Protein product: CASSQAPGPYEQYF.

The chain couples TRBV4-3 to TRBJ2-6, with D unresolved. The ends were cut back, 2 bases at V and 0 bases at J, with 8 bases in the middle. The CDR3 covers 16 residues. Germline lookup yields CDR1 LGHNA and CDR2 YSLEER. The CDR3 bases are TGCGCCAGCAGCCAAACTGTCAACTCTGGGGCCAACGTCCTGACTTTC. As protein: CASSQTVNSGANVLTF.

V and J are TRBV7-2 and TRBJ2-3; tentative D call: TRBD2 (6 bases). CDR3 size: 14 residues. The V and J ends lost 6 bases and 2 bases respectively, with 12 bases between them. Germline-derived CDR1 and CDR2 are SGHTA and FQGNSA. CDR3 amino acids: CASSYRTNTDTQYF. The CDR3 DNA follows: TGTGCCAGCAGTTATAGGACTAACACAGATACGCAGTATTTT.

The J gene is TRBJ1-1, the V gene TRBV29-1, with D possibly matching TRBD1 (5 bases). The CDR3 contains 12 residues. V dropped 7 bases and J dropped 2 bases, with 11 bases sitting between them. Germline CDR1 SQVTM, CDR2 ANQGSEA. The CDR3 here is CSADSLNTEAFF. The CDR3 nucleotides are TGCAGCGCAGACAGTCTTAACACTGAAGCTTTCTTT.